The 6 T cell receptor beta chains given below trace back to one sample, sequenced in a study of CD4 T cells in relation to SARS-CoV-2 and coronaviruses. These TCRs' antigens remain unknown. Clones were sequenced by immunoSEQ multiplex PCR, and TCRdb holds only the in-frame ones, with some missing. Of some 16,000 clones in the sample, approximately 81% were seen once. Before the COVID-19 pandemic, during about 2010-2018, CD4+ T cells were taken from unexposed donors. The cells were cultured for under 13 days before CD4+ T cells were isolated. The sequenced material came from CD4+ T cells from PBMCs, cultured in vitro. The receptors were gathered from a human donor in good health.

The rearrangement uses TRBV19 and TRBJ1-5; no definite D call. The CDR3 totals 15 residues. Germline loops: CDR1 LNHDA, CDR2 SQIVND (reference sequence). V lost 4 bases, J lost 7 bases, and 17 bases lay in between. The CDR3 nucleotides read TGTGCCAGTAGTACCCGACCCGCCGCCACACAGCCCCAGCATTTT. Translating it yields CASSTRPAATQPQHF.

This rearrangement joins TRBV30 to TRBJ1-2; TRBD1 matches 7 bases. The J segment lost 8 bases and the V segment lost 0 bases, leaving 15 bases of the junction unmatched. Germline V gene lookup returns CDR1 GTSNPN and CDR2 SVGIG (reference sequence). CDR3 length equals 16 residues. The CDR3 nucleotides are TGTGCCTGGAGTGTAAGGGACAGACGGGGGTTGTACGGCTACACCTTC. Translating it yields CAWSVRDRRGLYGYTF.

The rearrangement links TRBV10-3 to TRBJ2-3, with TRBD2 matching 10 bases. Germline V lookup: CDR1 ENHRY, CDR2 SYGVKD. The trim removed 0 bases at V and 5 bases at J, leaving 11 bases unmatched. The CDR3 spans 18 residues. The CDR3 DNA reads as TGTGCCATCAGTGAGTCGGGGTCTAGCGGGGGTAAGATAGATACGCAGTATTTT. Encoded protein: CAISESGSSGGKIDTQYF.

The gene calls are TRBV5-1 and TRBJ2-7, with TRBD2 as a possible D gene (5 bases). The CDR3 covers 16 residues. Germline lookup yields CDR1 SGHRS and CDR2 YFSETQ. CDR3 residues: CASSLGRNLPAEVPLV. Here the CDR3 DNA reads TGCGCCAGCAGCTTGGGACGTAACCTCCCCGCGGAGGTCCCCTTAGTC.

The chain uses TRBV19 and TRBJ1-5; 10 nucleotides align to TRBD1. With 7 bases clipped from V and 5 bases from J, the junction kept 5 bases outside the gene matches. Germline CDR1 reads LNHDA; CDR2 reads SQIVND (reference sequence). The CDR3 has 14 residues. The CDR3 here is CASTSGTGDQPQHF. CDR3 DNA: TGTGCCAGTACCTCCGGGACAGGGGATCAGCCCCAGCATTTT. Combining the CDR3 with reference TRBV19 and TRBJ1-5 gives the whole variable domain DGGITQSPKYLFRKEGQNVTLSCEQNLNHDAMYWYRQDPGQGLRLIYYSQIVNDFQKGDIAEGYSVSREKKESFPLTVTSAQKNPTAFYLCASTSGTGDQPQHFGDGTRLSIL.

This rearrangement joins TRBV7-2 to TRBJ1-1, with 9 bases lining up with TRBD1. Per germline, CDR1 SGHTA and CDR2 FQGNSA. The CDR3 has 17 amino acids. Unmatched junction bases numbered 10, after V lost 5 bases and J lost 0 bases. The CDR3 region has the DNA TGTGCCAGCAGCCACAGGGGGCGAGAGGTCATGAACACTGAAGCTTTCTTT. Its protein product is CASSHRGREVMNTEAFF.